A selection of T cell receptor beta chains follows, all from one sample in a study of blood T cell repertoires in COVID-19. The data were produced by immunoSEQ multiplex PCR, yet TCRdb's version contains in-frame clones alone and is incomplete. The sample includes around 75,000 clones, 88% of them seen just once. Sequencing was carried out using peripheral blood. These receptors were collected from a human donor in a cohort sampled during active COVID-19. Each CDR3 is given with its conserved first and last residue. Each record gives: CDR3 length, J gene, D gene, clone size, V gene, CDR3 protein, CDR3 DNA. D genes are given only for firm matches. The size field is filled for only some rows; it gives once, few, many or a size class.

cdr3_length: 16
j_call: TRBJ2-5
d_call: TRBD2
clone_size: once
v_call: TRBV2
cdr3_aa: CASRKELAGVGETQYF
cdr3_nt: TGTGCCAGCAGGAAAGAACTAGCGGGAGTGGGGGAGACCCAGTACTTC

cdr3_length: 14
j_call: TRBJ2-7
d_call: TRBD2
clone_size: NA
v_call: TRBV28
cdr3_aa: CASSSKLAEGEQYF
cdr3_nt: TGTGCCAGCAGTTCAAAACTAGCGGAGGGCGAGCAGTACTTC

cdr3_length: 12
j_call: TRBJ2-5
d_call: NA
clone_size: NA
v_call: TRBV25-1
cdr3_aa: CASSESGETQYF
cdr3_nt: TGTGCCAGCAGTGAATCCGGGGAGACCCAGTACTTC

cdr3_length: 13
j_call: TRBJ1-1
d_call: NA
clone_size: NA
v_call: TRBV6-5
cdr3_aa: CASSYNYYTEAFF
cdr3_nt: TGTGCCAGCAGTTACAACTATTACACTGAAGCTTTCTTT

cdr3_length: 12
j_call: TRBJ2-3
d_call: NA
clone_size: NA
v_call: TRBV5-1
cdr3_aa: CASSSEVDTQYF
cdr3_nt: TGCGCCAGCAGCTCTGAGGTGGATACGCAGTATTTT

cdr3_length: 16
j_call: TRBJ2-3
d_call: NA
clone_size: NA
v_call: TRBV28
cdr3_aa: CASSLGLAKITDTQYF
cdr3_nt: TGTGCCAGCAGTTTAGGGCTAGCCAAGATCACAGATACGCAGTATTTT

cdr3_length: 15
j_call: TRBJ1-5
d_call: NA
clone_size: few
v_call: TRBV19
cdr3_aa: CASKKGKVGNQPQHF
cdr3_nt: TGTGCCAGCAAGAAGGGGAAAGTCGGCAATCAGCCCCAGCATTTT

cdr3_length: 15
j_call: TRBJ2-3
d_call: NA
clone_size: NA
v_call: TRBV14
cdr3_aa: CASSQVAAVADTQYF
cdr3_nt: TGTGCCAGCAGCCAAGTTGCTGCGGTCGCAGATACGCAGTATTTT

cdr3_length: 16
j_call: TRBJ1-6
d_call: NA
clone_size: NA
v_call: TRBV5-6
cdr3_aa: CASSLRSGMGNSPLHF
cdr3_nt: TGTGCCAGCAGCTTGCGTTCAGGGATGGGAAATTCACCCCTCCACTTT

cdr3_length: 15
j_call: TRBJ1-4
d_call: TRBD1
clone_size: NA
v_call: TRBV30
cdr3_aa: CAWSTGAGVNEKLFF
cdr3_nt: TGTGCCTGGAGTACAGGGGCAGGTGTAAATGAAAAACTGTTTTTT

cdr3_length: 16
j_call: TRBJ2-1
d_call: TRBD2
clone_size: NA
v_call: TRBV28
cdr3_aa: CASSSDPSGSPNEQFF
cdr3_nt: TGTGCCAGCAGTTCGGATCCAAGCGGGAGTCCAAATGAGCAGTTCTTC

cdr3_length: 13
j_call: TRBJ2-3
d_call: NA
clone_size: NA
v_call: TRBV6-5
cdr3_aa: CASLGLVTDTQYF
cdr3_nt: TGTGCCAGCCTCGGACTTGTCACAGATACGCAGTATTTT

cdr3_length: 18
j_call: TRBJ2-2
d_call: NA
clone_size: NA
v_call: TRBV7-9
cdr3_aa: CASSPGLRIKIYTGELFF
cdr3_nt: TGTGCCAGCAGCCCGGGACTGCGGATTAAAATTTACACCGGGGAGCTGTTTTTT

cdr3_length: 13
j_call: TRBJ2-3
d_call: NA
clone_size: NA
v_call: TRBV10-3
cdr3_aa: CAISEFDTVTQYF
cdr3_nt: TGTGCCATCAGTGAGTTCGATACAGTTACGCAGTATTTT

cdr3_length: 14
j_call: TRBJ2-1
d_call: TRBD1
clone_size: NA
v_call: TRBV5-5
cdr3_aa: CASSPGTGGTEQFF
cdr3_nt: TGTGCCAGCAGCCCCGGGACAGGGGGGACCGAGCAGTTCTTC

cdr3_length: 14
j_call: TRBJ1-1
d_call: NA
clone_size: NA
v_call: TRBV24-1
cdr3_aa: CATSGGGANTEAFF
cdr3_nt: TGTGCCACCAGTGGTGGAGGGGCGAACACTGAAGCTTTCTTT

cdr3_length: 15
j_call: TRBJ2-7
d_call: NA
clone_size: NA
v_call: TRBV10-2
cdr3_aa: CASSGQGPGGYEQYF
cdr3_nt: TGCGCCAGCAGTGGGCAGGGCCCTGGGGGGTACGAGCAGTACTTC

cdr3_length: 16
j_call: TRBJ2-2
d_call: NA
clone_size: NA
v_call: TRBV9
cdr3_aa: CASSVDDSFNTGELFF
cdr3_nt: TGTGCCAGCAGCGTAGATGACTCCTTTAACACCGGGGAGCTGTTTTTT

cdr3_length: 11
j_call: TRBJ1-2
d_call: NA
clone_size: NA
v_call: TRBV28
cdr3_aa: CASSPTGGYTF
cdr3_nt: TGTGCCAGCAGCCCGACAGGTGGCTACACCTTC

cdr3_length: 15
j_call: TRBJ2-5
d_call: TRBD2
clone_size: NA
v_call: TRBV7-7
cdr3_aa: CASSLAAGVQETQYF
cdr3_nt: TGTGCTAGCAGCTTAGCAGCGGGGGTCCAAGAGACCCAGTACTTC

cdr3_length: 13
j_call: TRBJ2-5
d_call: TRBD1
clone_size: NA
v_call: TRBV12-3/TRBV12-4
cdr3_aa: CASAGQAQETQYF
cdr3_nt: TGTGCCAGCGCCGGACAGGCGCAAGAGACCCAGTACTTC

cdr3_length: 19
j_call: TRBJ2-1
d_call: NA
clone_size: NA
v_call: TRBV11-3
cdr3_aa: CASSLVGRKGRDSYNEQFF
cdr3_nt: TGTGCCAGCAGCTTAGTCGGGAGAAAGGGAAGGGACTCCTACAATGAGCAGTTCTTC